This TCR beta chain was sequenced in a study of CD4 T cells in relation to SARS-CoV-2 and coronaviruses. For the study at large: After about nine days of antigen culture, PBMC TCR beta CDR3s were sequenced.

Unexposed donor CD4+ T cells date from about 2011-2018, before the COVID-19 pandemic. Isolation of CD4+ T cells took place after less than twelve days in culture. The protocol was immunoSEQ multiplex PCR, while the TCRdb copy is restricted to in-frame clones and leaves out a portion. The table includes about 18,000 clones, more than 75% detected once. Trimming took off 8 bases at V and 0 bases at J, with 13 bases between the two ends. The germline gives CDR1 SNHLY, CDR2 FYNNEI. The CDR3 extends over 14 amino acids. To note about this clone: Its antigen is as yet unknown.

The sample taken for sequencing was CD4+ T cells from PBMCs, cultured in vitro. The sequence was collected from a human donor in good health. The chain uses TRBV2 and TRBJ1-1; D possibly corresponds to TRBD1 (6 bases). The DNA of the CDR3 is TGTGCCAGCGGTAGGACAGACCTGAACACTGAAGCTTTCTTT. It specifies CASGRTDLNTEAFF.